This paragraph covers one T cell receptor (beta chain) sequence. No antigen is known for it. CDR1 SGHTS and CDR2 YDEGEE come from the germline V gene. The V gene lost 3 bases and the J gene lost 0 bases, with 24 bases spanning the gap. CDR3 length: 19 amino acids. The data derive from a study of T cells in Graves' hyperthyroidism and ophthalmopathy. Whole-study context: It was at initial diagnosis, before any treatment, that peripheral blood was collected. Study outcomes and limitations: The majority of expanded thyroid clonotypes above 0.001 also appeared in blood. Separation of ophthalmopathy from stable hyperthyroidism was achieved by a 13 V-J model.

Researchers took RNA transcripts and amplified the TCR beta CDR3 regions from them. In the first-round RT-PCR of the TCR CDR3, the HTBI primer set was used. TCRdb called the multiplex PCR reads again in MiXCR, with one record for every CDR3 protein. The data hold around 600,000 distinct CDR3 sequences, with approximately 15% observed a single time. Patients with uncontrolled infections, other autoimmune diseases, pregnancy or lactation were excluded. The gene calls are TRBV5-8 and TRBJ1-1; D is unresolved. Sequencing input: blood. The TCR sequence derives from a woman between 18 and 29 years old with Graves' ophthalmopathy. Here the CDR3 DNA reads TGTGCCAGCAGCTCCCCATCACGGGCAGCGCCCGGATTGAACACTGAAGCTTTCTTT. This sequence encodes CASSSPSRAAPGLNTEAFF. The full variable domain, rest sourced from reference TRBV5-8 and TRBJ1-1, is EAGVTQSPTHLIKTRGQQATLRCSPISGHTSVYWYQQALGLGLQFLLWYDEGEERNRGNFPPRFSGRQFPNYSSELNVNALELEDSALYLCASSSPSRAAPGLNTEAFFGQGTRLTVV.